The present T cell receptor (beta chain) was sequenced within a study of T cell repertoires in cytomegalovirus infection. Background on the study: An indication of both CMV infection and matching HLA type came from public TCR beta signatures.

This clonotype occurred a few times. What it recognizes is unknown. Each CDR3 protein is one row after TCRdb ran MiXCR on the reads. Found here are about 900,000 distinct CDR3 sequences, around 32% of them singletons; the top ten hold around 15%. Trimming took 5 bases from V and 5 from J; bases not matched to a gene: 4. The CDR3 extends over 13 amino acids. Germline CDR1 reads MNHNY; CDR2 reads SVGAGI (reference sequence). The source is a human donor in good health (CMV status not recorded). Some clones in this sample may be carry-over from other donors' samples. Sequenced here: cultured CD8+ T cells from PBMCs, sampled from culture after CMV antigen stimulation. This rearrangement joins TRBV6-6 to TRBJ2-3; 7 bases line up with TRBD2. The CDR3 spells CASSTSVGDTQYF. The CDR3 DNA follows: TGTGCCAGCAGTACTAGCGTTGGAGATACGCAGTATTTT.